This entry is about one T cell receptor beta chain. Its target is unknown. The sample's treatment: 15 to 20 received Ad26.COV2.S at low or high dose, single or two shots; 5 received placebo; per-sample allocation not given. Specimen acquisition occurred on day 63 following the initial vaccine or placebo injection. The data were produced by immunoSEQ multiplex PCR, yet TCRdb's version contains in-frame clones alone and is incomplete. The sample consists of about 350,000 clones, about 87% of them appearing once. The record originates from a study of Ad26.COV2.S vaccination and SARS-CoV-2 variants. V was trimmed by 5 bases and J by 4 bases, leaving 11 bases between them. The CDR3 loop spans 14 amino acids. The V gene's germline CDR1 is SGHTA and CDR2 FQGNSA. Overall study results and limits: The study found similar non-spike TCR breadth in vaccine and placebo recipients.

The receptor was derived from a person aged 18-60 years who received the Ad26.COV2.S COVID-19 vaccine or a placebo. The rearrangement joins TRBV7-2 to TRBJ1-4, with D unresolved. The sample in question was peripheral blood, obtained in a trial of Ad26.COV2.S vaccine versus placebo. This CDR3 reads CASSPRTGNEKLFF. The CDR3 nucleotides read TGTGCCAGCAGCCCGCGGACGGGTAATGAAAAACTGTTTTTT.